Listed here are 30 T cell receptor beta chains from one sample, sequenced in a study of OX40 agonist ivuxolimab in advanced cancers. Repertoires were generated with immunoSEQ multiplex PCR, while TCRdb's copy carries only in-frame clones and drops some. The repertoire has tens of thousands of clones, around four fifths of them found once; the top ten carry roughly 0.4%. The sequencing used CD4+ or CD8+ T cells sorted from blood, collected in a trial of the OX40 agonist ivuxolimab. Receptor source: an adult with an advanced solid tumor such as melanoma, head and neck, liver or kidney cancer.

This chain uses TRBV27 with TRBJ2-1, with 8 bases matching TRBD1. The CDR3 is 13 amino acids. The V segment lost 6 bases and the J segment 6 bases; nucleotides outside the gene matches: 4. Germline V gives CDR1 MNHEY, CDR2 SMNVEV (reference sequence). The CDR3 spells CASSRTGTNEQFF. The CDR3 DNA reads TGTGCCAGCAGCCGGACAGGGACCAATGAGCAGTTCTTC.

This sequence joins TRBV29-1 and TRBJ2-5; a possible D gene is TRBD2 (5 bases). The CDR3 is made up of 12 amino acids. CDR1 is SQVTM, CDR2 ANQGSEA, per germline. Trimming stripped 5 bases from V and 0 bases from J, with 7 bases between. The CDR3: CSVNSDQETQYF. Written as DNA, the CDR3 is TGCAGCGTTAATAGCGACCAAGAGACCCAGTACTTC.

Only a few counts were recorded for this clone. CDR3 nucleotide sequence: TGTGCCTGGAACGGGGGGGCCTACGAGCAGTACTTC. Translating it yields CAWNGGAYEQYF. J is TRBJ2-7 and V is TRBV30, with 8 bases matching TRBD2. J was trimmed by 2 bases and V by 4 bases; bases with no gene match: 1. This CDR3 contains 12 residues. Per the germline V gene, CDR1 is GTSNPN and CDR2 is SVGIG (reference sequence).

The genes are TRBV28 and TRBJ1-5, with a weak D call TRBD1 (6 bases). The V end lost 3 bases, the J end lost 5 bases, and 14 bases lay between the germline ends. This CDR3 has 15 residues. The germline CDR1 and CDR2 sequences are MDHEN and SYDVKM. Here the CDR3 reads CASSLGTGRHQPQHF. CDR3 bases: TGTGCCAGCAGTTTGGGAACAGGGCGACATCAGCCCCAGCATTTT.

This clone turned up a few times. V is TRBV6-1 and J is TRBJ1-2, with 11 positions matching TRBD1. Germline-derived CDR1 and CDR2 are MNHNS and SASEGT. The CDR3 loop spans 15 amino acids. With 6 bases clipped from V and 1 base from J, the junction kept 4 bases outside the gene matches. The CDR3 protein is CASRGDRGDNYGYTF. As DNA, the CDR3 is TGTGCCAGCAGGGGGGACAGGGGGGATAACTATGGCTACACCTTC.

The chain carries TRBV7-2 and TRBJ2-2, with 8 bases matching TRBD2. Germline V gene data show CDR1 as SGHTA and CDR2 as FQGNSA. The CDR3 is 15 residues long. V dropped 6 bases and J dropped 5; count of bases not matched to a gene: 8. The CDR3 DNA follows: TGTGCCAGCAGTTATGGACTAGCCCGGACCGGGGAGCTGTTTTTT. Its protein is CASSYGLARTGELFF.

There are a few counts of this clone. This chain links TRBV19 with TRBJ2-1; the match to TRBD1 covers 7 bases. This CDR3 region has 12 residues. The V gene end was trimmed by 5 bases and the J gene end by 16 bases; junction bases not matched to a gene: 11. In germline, CDR1 is LNHDA, CDR2 SQIVND (reference sequence). The CDR3 nucleotides are TGTGCCAGTAGTGAGTCAGACAGGGCCCCCTTCTTC. Its translation: CASSESDRAPFF.

The gene calls are TRBV7-3 and TRBJ2-3; 9 bases agree with TRBD2. Germline V lookup: CDR1 SGHTA, CDR2 FQGTGA. Unmatched junction bases numbered 11, after V lost 4 bases and J lost 6 bases. This CDR3 is built from 16 residues. The CDR3 DNA is TGTGCCAGCAGCTATGGGGCTAGCGGGACCTGGGATACGCAGTATTTT. It is translated as CASSYGASGTWDTQYF.

The chain couples TRBV7-2 to TRBJ1-2; weak D call: TRBD1 (5 bases). The V end lost 0 bases, the J end lost 3 bases, and 5 bases lay between the germline ends. Germline values: CDR1 SGHTA, CDR2 FQGNSA. The CDR3 is 13 residues long. The CDR3 sequence: CASSLARDYGYTF. CDR3 DNA: TGTGCCAGCAGCTTAGCCAGGGACTATGGCTACACCTTC.

The gene calls are TRBV2 and TRBJ2-1; tentative D call: TRBD1 (6 bases). The CDR3 has 13 amino acids. CDR1 SNHLY and CDR2 FYNNEI come from the germline V gene. Trimming pared 5 bases from V and 7 bases from J, leaving 12 bases between. As DNA, the CDR3 is TGTGCCAGCAGTTTACAGGGAGTGAATGAGCAGTTCTTC. It is translated as CASSLQGVNEQFF. The full variable domain, its missing parts supplied by reference TRBV2 and TRBJ2-1, is EPEVTQTPSHQVTQMGQEVILRCVPISNHLYFYWYRQILGQKVEFLVSFYNNEISEKSEIFDDQFSVERPDGSNFTLKIRSTKLEDSAMYFCASSLQGVNEQFFGPGTRLTVL.

The J gene is TRBJ2-2, the V gene TRBV4-1; no firm D call. Trimming removed 8 bases at V and 4 bases at J, with 17 bases between. Germline CDR1 reads MGHRA; CDR2 reads YSYEKL. This CDR3 contains 15 residues. CDR3 sequence reads: CASSNMGSRTGELFF. In DNA form, the CDR3 reads TGCGCCAGCTCCAATATGGGTTCGCGCACCGGGGAGCTGTTTTTT.

V and J are TRBV18 and TRBJ2-2, with TRBD2 matching over 11 bases. Germline trimming cut 5 bases from V and 0 bases from J; bases unmatched to any gene: 5. CDR3 length: 17 residues. Germline V gives CDR1 KGHSH, CDR2 LQKENI. CDR3 sequence (DNA): TGTGCCAGCTCAGAACAACTAGCGGGGGCGAACACCGGGGAGCTGTTTTTT. Its protein product is CASSEQLAGANTGELFF.

This chain joins TRBV19 and TRBJ2-3; D remains unclear. Looked up from germline, CDR1 is LNHDA and CDR2 is SQIVND (reference sequence). The CDR3 covers 12 residues. V lost 5 bases and J 6 bases, leaving 9 bases between the germline ends. The CDR3 bases are TGTGCCAGTAGTTCCACCTGGGATACGCAGTATTTT. Translation: CASSSTWDTQYF.

This clone was counted only a few times. This chain links TRBV5-1 with TRBJ1-6; D is perhaps TRBD1 (6 bases). The CDR3 has 14 amino acids. V was trimmed by 3 bases and J by 7 bases, leaving 11 bases between them. Germline-derived CDR1 and CDR2 are SGHRS and YFSETQ. The CDR3 region has the DNA TGCGCCAGCAGCTGGGGGGACACAAATTCACCCCTCCACTTT. Protein product: CASSWGDTNSPLHF. Based on the CDR3 plus reference TRBV5-1 and TRBJ1-6, the full variable domain is KAGVTQTPRYLIKTRGQQVTLSCSPISGHRSVSWYQQTPGQGLQFLFEYFSETQRNKGNFPGRFSGRQFSNSRSEMNVSTLELGDSALYLCASSWGDTNSPLHFGNGTRLTVT.

The chain couples TRBV11-2 to TRBJ1-2, with D possibly TRBD1 on 5 matching bases. This CDR3 contains 12 residues. Germline CDR1 is SGHAT and CDR2 is FQNNGV. Trimming pared 5 bases from V and 6 bases from J, leaving 10 bases between. The chain's CDR3 is CASSPGGDGYTF. In DNA form, the CDR3 reads TGTGCCAGCAGCCCGGGGGGGGATGGCTACACCTTC.

The chain joins TRBV28 to TRBJ1-1; D gene unclear. From germline, CDR1 is MDHEN and CDR2 SYDVKM. V lost 6 bases and J 1 base, leaving 12 bases between the germline ends. The CDR3 sequence is 14 residues long. CDR3 nucleotides: TGTGCCAGCAGCCGGCTATCGAGGAACACTGAAGCTTTCTTT. This translates into CASSRLSRNTEAFF.

The CDR3 DNA follows: TGTGCCAGCACCCAGCAGAAAAACACCGGGGAGCTGTTTTTT. This translates into CASTQQKNTGELFF. The rearrangement joins TRBV27 to TRBJ2-2; D is undetermined. This CDR3 has 14 residues. Germline-derived CDR1 and CDR2 are MNHEY and SMNVEV (reference sequence). V was clipped by 7 bases and J by 2 bases, with 11 bases between them.

The V call is TRBV5-6, the J call TRBJ1-4, with D perhaps matching TRBD1 (5 bases). The CDR3 covers 13 residues. The V and J ends lost 0 bases and 8 bases respectively, with 8 bases between them. Looked up from germline, CDR1 is SGHDT and CDR2 is YYEEEE. CDR3 residues: CASSLAGREKLFF. The CDR3, as DNA: TGTGCCAGCAGCTTGGCGGGACGGGAAAAACTGTTTTTT.

A word on this clone: Here the CDR3 omits its conserved ending phenylalanine or tryptophan, so a read error is the likely source. The V call is TRBV11-3, the J call TRBJ1-1; TRBD1 aligns across 7 bases. This CDR3 comprises 15 residues. The V segment lost 5 bases and the J segment 0 bases; nucleotides outside the gene matches: 6. Germline-derived CDR1 and CDR2 are SGHNT and YENEEA. The CDR3 loop is CASSLRGQLNTEAFL. The CDR3 region has the DNA TGTGCCAGCAGCCTTAGGGGACAGTTGAACACTGAAGCTTTCTTG.

The J gene is TRBJ2-1, the V gene TRBV12-2; the D call of TRBD1 is as the table states it, not checked on the DNA. TRBV12-2 is tagged as a pseudogene. CDR3 length: 14 amino acids. Here the CDR3 reads CASPGRTGVNEQFF. Written as DNA, the CDR3 is TGTGCAAGTCCCGGCCGGACAGGGGTAAATGAGCAGTTCTTC.

This clone was seen a handful of times. The rearrangement joins TRBV5-5 to TRBJ1-4, with a weak D call TRBD1 (5 bases). The CDR3 sequence is 15 residues long. V was cut by 2 bases and J by 3 bases, with 11 bases left in between. Germline V gives CDR1 SGHKS, CDR2 YYEKEE (reference sequence). The DNA for the CDR3 is TGTGCCAGCAGCTTATCCGGGGGTGCTAATGAAAAACTGTTTTTT. It specifies CASSLSGGANEKLFF.

The chain recombines TRBV7-9 with TRBJ2-7; D possibly corresponds to TRBD2 (6 bases). The CDR3 sequence is 14 residues long. V was trimmed by 5 bases and J by 0 bases, leaving 11 bases between them. Germline lookup yields CDR1 SEHNR and CDR2 FQNEAQ (reference sequence). The CDR3 spells CASSLGLDSYEQYF. For the CDR3, the DNA is TGTGCCAGCAGCCTGGGACTGGACTCCTACGAGCAGTACTTC.

The chain is built from TRBV19 and TRBJ2-7; 16 bases align to TRBD2. The J segment lost 3 bases and the V segment lost 5 bases, leaving 7 bases of the junction unmatched. The CDR3 covers 17 residues. Germline values: CDR1 LNHDA, CDR2 SQIVND (reference sequence). CDR3 in DNA: TGTGCCAGTAGTCCGGGACTAGCGGGAGGGCTCGGCTACGAGCAGTACTTC. Its protein product is CASSPGLAGGLGYEQYF.

V usage is TRBV4-1 and J usage is TRBJ2-1, with 12 bases fitting TRBD2. The V gene's germline CDR1 is MGHRA and CDR2 YSYEKL. V was clipped by 2 bases and J by 8 bases; unmatched bases: 4. The CDR3 totals 15 residues. The CDR3 loop is CASSQRTSGVDEQFF. In DNA, the CDR3 is TGCGCCAGCAGCCAACGGACTAGCGGGGTCGATGAGCAGTTCTTC.

The chain combines TRBV15 with TRBJ2-5; D is unresolved. CDR3 size: 12 residues. The V end lost 6 bases, the J end lost 4 bases, and 9 bases lay between the germline ends. From germline, CDR1 is LNHNV and CDR2 YYDKDF (reference sequence). The DNA of the CDR3 is TGTGCCACCAGTAGTCCCCGAGAGACCCAGTACTTC. Translated, it gives CATSSPRETQYF.

The chain is built from TRBV18 and TRBJ1-4, with 7 bases that match TRBD1. The CDR3 runs 15 residues. The V and J ends lost 3 bases and 7 bases, in that order; junction bases with no gene match: 8. Germline assignment: CDR1 KGHSH and CDR2 LQKENI. This chain's CDR3 is CASSPTGAMGEKLFF. The CDR3 DNA reads TGTGCCAGCTCACCTACAGGGGCAATGGGTGAAAAACTGTTTTTT.

The V and J genes are TRBV11-2 and TRBJ2-3, with 9 bases aligning to TRBD2. The CDR3 has 15 amino acids. Per the germline V gene, CDR1 is SGHAT and CDR2 is FQNNGV. With 2 bases clipped from V and 5 bases from J, the junction kept 5 bases outside the gene matches. The CDR3 reads CASSLRRGGLDTQYF. As DNA, the CDR3 is TGTGCCAGCAGCTTAAGGCGGGGGGGCTTAGATACGCAGTATTTT.

This clone was recorded a few times. This chain joins TRBV28 and TRBJ1-5; TRBD1 matches at 7 bases. From germline, CDR1 is MDHEN and CDR2 SYDVKM. J lost 2 bases, V lost 6 bases, and 4 bases had no gene match. This CDR3 is built from 14 residues. CDR3 amino acids: CASSPDRGNQPQHF. The CDR3 DNA reads as TGTGCCAGCAGCCCAGACAGGGGCAATCAGCCCCAGCATTTT.

This clone was observed a few times. The chain is built from TRBV5-5 and TRBJ1-5; no clear D gene. The germline V and J ends were trimmed by 0 bases and 0 bases, with 7 bases remaining between them. Per the germline V gene, CDR1 is SGHKS and CDR2 is YYEKEE (reference sequence). The CDR3 has 15 residues. CDR3 region: CASSLEGHSNQPQHF. The CDR3 DNA sequence: TGTGCCAGCAGCTTGGAGGGTCATAGCAATCAGCCCCAGCATTTT. The full variable domain, its missing parts supplied by reference TRBV5-5 and TRBJ1-5, is DAGVTQSPTHLIKTRGQQVTLRCSPISGHKSVSWYQQVLGQGPQFIFQYYEKEERGRGNFPDRFSARQFPNYSSELNVNALLLGDSALYLCASSLEGHSNQPQHFGDGTRLSIL.

The chain combines TRBV7-9 with TRBJ2-5, with 12 bases fitting TRBD2. This CDR3 has 15 residues. In germline, CDR1 is SEHNR, CDR2 FQNEAQ (reference sequence). The junction had 4 bases not matched to a gene; V was cut back by 5 bases and J by 3 bases. The CDR3 DNA sequence: TGTGCCAGCAGCGTACGGACTAGCGGGAAAGAGACCCAGTACTTC. Translating it yields CASSVRTSGKETQYF.